These T cell receptor beta chains were read from a single sample in a study of blood T cell repertoires in COVID-19. Profiled with immunoSEQ multiplex PCR; TCRdb holds only in-frame clones, not every one. In the table there are about 210,000 clones, around 90% of which are singletons. Source material: peripheral blood. The source is a man under 40 with acute or convalescent COVID-19. The CDR3 runs from the conserved cysteine through the conserved F or W. D genes are given only for firm matches. The size entry is marked missing in some rows and otherwise reads once, few, many or a size class.

CDR3 length	V gene	J gene	clone size	D gene	CDR3 DNA	CDR3 protein
17	TRBV3-1/TRBV3-2	TRBJ1-5	NA	TRBD1	TGTGCCAGCAGTATCTCAGGGGGCGCAATTCAATCTCAGCCCCAGCATTTT	CASSISGGAIQSQPQHF
14	TRBV28	TRBJ2-1	NA	TRBD2	TGTGCCAGCAGTAAAGGACTAGCGGGTACTGAGCAGTTCTTC	CASSKGLAGTEQFF
14	TRBV30	TRBJ2-5	NA	TRBD2	TGTGCCTGGAGTGTAGCGGGGGCGCGTGAGACCCAGTACTTC	CAWSVAGARETQYF
16	TRBV18	TRBJ1-3	NA	NA	TGTGCCAGCTCACCTGCACTGGGCAACTCTGGAAACACCATATATTTT	CASSPALGNSGNTIYF
16	TRBV10-3	TRBJ2-7	NA	NA	TGTGCCATCAAGCGACGGGACTCTCGATTTTACTACGAGCAGTACTTC	CAIKRRDSRFYYEQYF
15	TRBV2	TRBJ1-5	NA	NA	TGTGCCAGCAGTGAATTTGGGCGGGGGAATCAGCCCCAGCATTTT	CASSEFGRGNQPQHF
14	TRBV2	TRBJ1-4	NA	NA	TGTGCCAGCAGGGGACGGGGGTACGGCGAAAAACTGTTTTTT	CASRGRGYGEKLFF
15	TRBV5-1	TRBJ2-7	NA	TRBD2	TGCGCCAGCAGCTTCACAGCGGGAGGGCCAGACGAGCAGTACTTC	CASSFTAGGPDEQYF
14	TRBV30	TRBJ2-7	NA	NA	TGTGCCTGGAGCAAACTCAGGGCACAGGGAGAGCAGTACTTC	CAWSKLRAQGEQYF
16	TRBV3-1/TRBV3-2	TRBJ2-3	NA	TRBD2	TGTGCCAGCAGCCACCGAGCTAGCGGGATGGGTGATACGCAGTATTTT	CASSHRASGMGDTQYF
16	TRBV25-1	TRBJ2-1	NA	TRBD2	TGTGCCAGCAGTGACCAGCGGGGGAGCTCCTACAATGAGCAGTTCTTC	CASSDQRGSSYNEQFF
14	TRBV5-1	TRBJ2-2	NA	NA	TGCGCCAGCAGCTTCAATTCGAACACCGGGGAGCTGTTTTTT	CASSFNSNTGELFF
18	TRBV21-1	TRBJ1-5	NA	NA	TGTGCCAGCAGCAAAGCCCCTGTCGGGACAGGCCGGAGGCAGCCCCAGCATTTT	CASSKAPVGTGRRQPQHF
16	TRBV5-1	TRBJ2-2	once	NA	TGCGCCAGCAGCTCCCTAGCGCTCGCGAACACCGGGGAGCTGTTTTTT	CASSSLALANTGELFF
15	TRBV28	TRBJ1-2	NA	NA	TGTGCCAGCAGTTTATGGCGAGAAGTCATCTATGGCTACACCTTC	CASSLWREVIYGYTF
17	TRBV18	TRBJ2-5	NA	TRBD1	TGTGCCAGCTCACCACTCCCCCTGCAGGGGGCTGGTGAGACCCAGTACTTC	CASSPLPLQGAGETQYF
14	TRBV7-8	TRBJ2-6	NA	NA	TGTGCCAGCAGCGGGGCCGGCGGGGCCAACGTCCTGACTTTC	CASSGAGGANVLTF
16	TRBV7-3	TRBJ2-1	NA	TRBD2	TGTGCCAGCAGCCCGGGTCGGAGCGGGAGGATCGATGAGCAGTTCTTC	CASSPGRSGRIDEQFF
15	TRBV4-2	TRBJ2-6	NA	NA	TGTGCCAGCAGCCCGACAGTCTCTGGGGCCAACGTCCTGACTTTC	CASSPTVSGANVLTF
13	TRBV28	TRBJ2-3	NA	TRBD1	TGTGCCAGCAGTCCGCCGGACAGGGAGACGCAGTATTTT	CASSPPDRETQYF
14	TRBV19	TRBJ1-2	NA	NA	TGTGCCAGTAACGTTGGGGGGTACAACTATGGCTACACCTTC	CASNVGGYNYGYTF
13	TRBV2	TRBJ1-2	NA	NA	TGTGCCAGCAGTCCAGACAGAAATTATGGCTACACCTTC	CASSPDRNYGYTF
13	TRBV4-1	TRBJ1-5	NA	NA	TGCGCCAGCAGCCCCGTCGTCTCTCAGCCCCAGCATTTT	CASSPVVSQPQHF
14	TRBV5-1	TRBJ2-2	NA	NA	TGCGCCAGCAGCTTGGCATCTACTACCGGGGAGCTGTTTTTT	CASSLASTTGELFF
18	TRBV3-1/TRBV3-2	TRBJ2-4	NA	TRBD2	TGTGCCAGCAGCCCCAGTTATTTGGGGGGGTTAGCCAAAAACATTCAGTACTTC	CASSPSYLGGLAKNIQYF